This entry lists 26 T cell receptor beta chains sequenced from one sample in a study of cytomegalovirus exposure and HLA in healthy donors. With 60 Vbeta and 13 Jbeta primers, the PCR was carried out. The method was immunoSEQ multiplex PCR; TCRdb's version includes in-frame clones alone and lacks a portion of them. The profile shows about 200,000 clones, around four fifths of them singletons. Sequenced input: PBMCs. The source of these receptors is a woman aged 40 to 50 in good health and CMV-seronegative.

There are a few counts of this clone. The chain employs TRBV6-5 and TRBJ1-2; D is perhaps TRBD1 (5 bases). The germline gives CDR1 MNHEY, CDR2 SVGAGI. Trimming removed 6 bases at V and 7 bases at J, with 12 bases between. This CDR3 has 12 residues. The CDR3 bases are TGTGCCAGCAGGTCGGGGGAGAGTGGCTACACCTTC. Translated, it gives CASRSGESGYTF.

The chain uses TRBV7-2 and TRBJ1-2; no clear D. The V end was cut by 3 bases, the J end by 6 bases, with 8 bases between. CDR3 size: 12 residues. CDR1 and CDR2 from the germline V gene are SGHTA and FQGNSA. The CDR3 protein is CASSFSGNGYTF. CDR3 DNA: TGTGCCAGCAGCTTTTCGGGGAATGGCTACACCTTC.

The genes are TRBV7-8 and TRBJ1-3; D ambiguous. The germline V and J ends were trimmed by 3 bases and 0 bases, with 21 bases remaining between them. Per the germline V gene, CDR1 is SGHVS and CDR2 is FQNEAQ. CDR3 size: 19 residues. The CDR3: CASSFFVPYALTSGNTIYF. CDR3 in DNA: TGTGCCAGCAGCTTTTTTGTCCCTTATGCGCTAACCTCTGGAAACACCATATATTTT. Complete variable domain (other parts from reference TRBV7-8 and TRBJ1-3): GAGVSQSPRYKVAKRGQDVALRCDPISGHVSLFWYQQALGQGPEFLTYFQNEAQLDKSGLPSDRFFAERPEGSVSTLKIQRTQQEDSAVYLCASSFFVPYALTSGNTIYFGEGSWLTVV.

This chain joins TRBV7-2 and TRBJ1-5; D remains unclear. This CDR3 is built from 13 residues. V was pared by 4 bases and J by 3 bases, with 7 bases between. The germline V gene encodes CDR1 SGHTA and CDR2 FQGNSA. CDR3 bases: TGTGCCAGCAGCTCACAGTTCAATCAGCCCCAGCATTTT. Amino acid sequence: CASSSQFNQPQHF.

The V call is TRBV11-2, the J call TRBJ2-5, with 11 bases aligning to TRBD2. Germline CDR1 and CDR2: SGHAT and FQNNGV. V lost 5 bases, J lost 1 base, and 6 bases stayed unmatched. The CDR3 has 16 amino acids. The CDR3, as DNA: TGTGCCAGCAGCACCCCAGGGACTAGCGGCCAAGAGACCCAGTACTTC. Protein sequence: CASSTPGTSGQETQYF.

V gene TRBV19 combines with J gene TRBJ2-5, with 10 bases that match TRBD2. V shed 4 bases and J 4 bases; nucleotides not matched to a gene: 6. In germline, CDR1 is LNHDA, CDR2 SQIVND (reference sequence). The CDR3 is 15 residues long. The CDR3 sequence is CASSRLAGGRETQYF. The CDR3 DNA sequence: TGTGCCAGTAGTAGGTTAGCGGGAGGTAGAGAGACCCAGTACTTC.

This clone appeared a few times. The chain combines TRBV30 with TRBJ1-2; D perhaps matches TRBD1 (5 bases). From germline, CDR1 is GTSNPN and CDR2 SVGIG (reference sequence). The CDR3 is 11 amino acids. Trimming stripped 2 bases from V and 7 bases from J, with 8 bases between. In DNA form, the CDR3 reads TGTGCCTGGAGTCAGGGAGGTGGCTACACCTTC. The encoded protein is CAWSQGGGYTF.

The CDR3 reads CSVGRAVSGETQYF. For the CDR3, the DNA is TGCAGCGTCGGCCGAGCGGTATCCGGAGAGACCCAGTACTTC. This chain joins TRBV29-1 and TRBJ2-5; D possibly corresponds to TRBD2 (5 bases). V was trimmed by 6 bases and J by 4 bases, leaving 18 bases between them. The CDR3 has 14 amino acids. The V gene's germline CDR1 is SQVTM and CDR2 ANQGSEA.

The table lists this clone with a count of one. This rearrangement joins TRBV7-2 to TRBJ2-3, with 10 bases lining up with TRBD2. Germline CDR1 SGHTA, CDR2 FQGNSA. This CDR3 spans 17 amino acids. Trimming cost V 2 bases and J 3 bases; bases outside gene matches: 8. The CDR3 DNA sequence: TGTGCCAGCAGCTTACGAGCGGGAGGGGTTCGGACAGATACGCAGTATTTT. This translates into CASSLRAGGVRTDTQYF.

The rearrangement links TRBV19 to TRBJ1-1; the match to TRBD1 covers 11 bases. The CDR3 is 17 residues long. V shed 4 bases and J 2 bases; nucleotides not matched to a gene: 9. From germline, CDR1 is LNHDA and CDR2 SQIVND (reference sequence). The CDR3 coding sequence is TGTGCCAGTAGTACCTTTCTAGGACAGGGGGCTAACACTGAAGCTTTCTTT. Protein: CASSTFLGQGANTEAFF.

This clone was seen a single time. The gene calls are TRBV10-3 and TRBJ2-7; 10 bases fit TRBD1. Germline lookup yields CDR1 ENHRY and CDR2 SYGVKD. CDR3 length: 17 residues. V was pared by 2 bases and J by 6 bases, with 13 bases of the junction left unmatched. CDR3 in amino acids: CAISEKSSRQGAPEQYF. CDR3 in DNA: TGTGCCATCAGTGAGAAGTCATCGAGACAGGGGGCACCCGAGCAGTACTTC.

V gene TRBV27 combines with J gene TRBJ2-7; TRBD1 might be the D (6 bases). In germline, CDR1 is MNHEY, CDR2 SMNVEV (reference sequence). CDR3 size: 15 residues. V lost 4 bases and J lost 2, with 15 bases in between. The CDR3 sequence is CASSSPTGYAYEQYF. Written as DNA, the CDR3 is TGTGCCAGCAGTTCCCCGACAGGCTATGCCTACGAGCAGTACTTC.

CDR3 in DNA: TGTGCCAGCAGTGTGGGGCTAGCGGCCAGAGCCTACGAGCAGTACTTC. It codes for CASSVGLAARAYEQYF. This chain connects TRBV2 to TRBJ2-5, with TRBD2 identical over 7 bases. The J call is uncertain, as TRBJ2-7 better fits the DNA end. This CDR3 has 16 amino acids. Germline assignment: CDR1 SNHLY and CDR2 FYNNEI.

The chain recombines TRBV28 with TRBJ1-1; the D is unclear. The CDR3 loop spans 12 amino acids. Germline V CDR1 and CDR2: MDHEN, SYDVKM. V was cut by 2 bases and J by 8 bases, with 9 bases left in between. In DNA form, the CDR3 reads TGTGCCAGCAGTTTAATGGCAACAGAAGCTTTCTTT. Its protein product is CASSLMATEAFF.

The genes are TRBV2 and TRBJ1-3, with D unclear. Germline CDR1 reads SNHLY; CDR2 reads FYNNEI. The CDR3 has 15 amino acids. The ends were cut back, 6 bases at V and 0 bases at J, with 12 bases in the middle. The CDR3: CASSFTEFSGNTIYF. The CDR3 region has the DNA TGTGCCAGCAGCTTCACAGAATTCTCTGGAAACACCATATATTTT.

This clone occurred once. The junction departs from germline at one end; a sequencing error may be responsible. CDR3 nucleotide sequence: TGTGCCAGCAGTGTTGCCCTAGGGGGCTCGTCCTTC. Translating gives CASSVALGGSSF. This rearrangement joins TRBV2 to TRBJ1-2; 7 nucleotides line up with TRBD1. From germline, CDR1 is SNHLY and CDR2 FYNNEI. The CDR3 consists of 12 residues.

The chain links TRBV15 to TRBJ1-1; D remains unclear. The CDR3 is 15 residues long. CDR1 is LNHNV, CDR2 YYDKDF, per germline (reference sequence). V gave up 0 bases and J gave up 1 base, with 9 bases separating them. This chain's CDR3 is CATSRDYSSNTEAFF. The DNA of the CDR3 is TGTGCCACCAGCAGAGATTATTCCTCGAACACTGAAGCTTTCTTT.

The gene calls are TRBV6-5 and TRBJ2-7; TRBD1 aligns across 7 bases. The V gene's germline CDR1 is MNHEY and CDR2 SVGAGI. The CDR3 length is 12 residues. Trimming cost V 6 bases and J 4 bases; bases outside gene matches: 3. Here the CDR3 DNA reads TGTGCCAGCAGCCTCAGGGGGTACGAGCAGTACTTC. Translated: CASSLRGYEQYF.

The rearrangement joins TRBV19 to TRBJ2-3; D is unclear. V lost 9 bases and J lost 2, with 9 bases in between. The CDR3 consists of 12 residues. The germline V gene has CDR1 LNHDA and CDR2 SQIVND (reference sequence). DNA of the CDR3: TGTGCCAGCCCTGAGGACACAGATACGCAGTATTTT. Its translation: CASPEDTDTQYF.

The rearrangement uses TRBV7-2 and TRBJ2-7; D is undetermined. V lost 4 bases and J lost 0, with 13 bases in between. The CDR3 has 15 amino acids. CDR1 and CDR2 (germline): SGHTA, FQGNSA. CDR3 sequence reads: CASSSDSLSSYEQYF. The CDR3 DNA reads TGTGCCAGCAGCTCAGACTCCCTGAGCTCCTACGAGCAGTACTTC.

The chain has TRBV2 and TRBJ2-5; possible D gene TRBD2, 7 bases. V lost 1 base and J 4 bases, leaving 13 bases between the germline ends. The CDR3 loop spans 15 amino acids. Germline V gene lookup returns CDR1 SNHLY and CDR2 FYNNEI. CDR3 residues: CASSEEGGRGETQYF. The CDR3 DNA follows: TGTGCCAGCAGTGAAGAGGGGGGGCGCGGAGAGACCCAGTACTTC. Looking up the rest from reference TRBV2 and TRBJ2-5 gives the full variable domain: EPEVTQTPSHQVTQMGQEVILRCVPISNHLYFYWYRQILGQKVEFLVSFYNNEISEKSEIFDDQFSVERPDGSNFTLKIRSTKLEDSAMYFCASSEEGGRGETQYFGPGTRLLVL.

This chain uses TRBV27 with TRBJ1-5; no clear D. V gave up 2 bases and J gave up 9 bases, with 11 bases separating them. The CDR3 has 13 residues. CDR1 and CDR2 (germline): MNHEY, SMNVEV (reference sequence). As DNA, the CDR3 is TGTGCCAGCAGTTTACTACTAGGTCGGCCCCAGCATTTT. Protein product: CASSLLLGRPQHF.

A single count supports this clone. The chain uses TRBV5-6 and TRBJ1-3; TRBD1 matches 7 bases. The J segment lost 4 bases and the V segment lost 3 bases, leaving 7 bases of the junction unmatched. CDR3 length equals 15 residues. CDR1 is SGHDT, CDR2 YYEEEE, per germline. The CDR3 here is CASSYLQGSGNTIYF. Written as DNA, the CDR3 is TGTGCCAGCAGCTACCTACAGGGGTCCGGAAACACCATATATTTT.

This rearrangement joins TRBV11-2 to TRBJ2-2, with TRBD2 matching 8 bases. Germline lookup yields CDR1 SGHAT and CDR2 FQNNGV. V shed 0 bases, J shed 7 bases, and the junction held 10 bases outside the gene matches. CDR3 length equals 17 residues. The CDR3 DNA reads as TGTGCCAGCAGCTTAGATTCGACGGGAGGGCCACACGGGGAGCTGTTTTTT. Translated, it gives CASSLDSTGGPHGELFF.

The chain combines TRBV6-5 with TRBJ1-4; D is ambiguous. Looked up from germline, CDR1 is MNHEY and CDR2 is SVGAGI. There are 15 residues in the CDR3. Trimming took 3 bases from V and 4 from J, leaving 12 bases between them. In nucleotides, the CDR3 is TGTGCCAGCAGTTATGGCCACGGGGTTAATGAAAAACTGTTTTTT. Its protein is CASSYGHGVNEKLFF.

The gene calls are TRBV27 and TRBJ2-3, with TRBD2 identical over 7 bases. The CDR3 is 14 amino acids. Germline CDR1 MNHEY, CDR2 SMNVEV (reference sequence). The junction had 6 bases not matched to a gene; V was cut back by 7 bases and J by 2 bases. CDR3 loop: CASNAGVYTDTQYF. CDR3 DNA: TGTGCCAGCAACGCGGGGGTTTACACAGATACGCAGTATTTT.